These 26 T cell receptor beta chains share one sample of origin, sequenced in a study of shared clonotypes between healthy human individuals. Method: immunoSEQ multiplex PCR; TCRdb's copy keeps in-frame clones and lacks some. The sample lists about 2.3 million clones, 85% to 95% occurring once. Sequencing used naive CD4+ T cells from PBMCs. Regarding subset: CD45RA+ positively selected. The origin of the receptors is a man younger than 35 in good health. Some clones in this sample may be carry-over from other donors' samples.

This chain joins TRBV30 and TRBJ2-7; TRBD2 matches at 7 bases. V gave up 7 bases and J gave up 2 bases; unmatched junction bases: 17. CDR3 length equals 16 residues. Germline CDR1 GTSNPN, CDR2 SVGIG (reference sequence). CDR3 protein: CASKLAGRLTPYEQYF. Written as DNA, the CDR3 is TGTGCCTCAAAGTTAGCGGGCCGACTTACTCCCTACGAGCAGTACTTC.

This rearrangement joins TRBV19 to TRBJ1-1, with D tentatively TRBD1 (6 bases). Germline V gene lookup returns CDR1 LNHDA and CDR2 SQIVND (reference sequence). CDR3 length: 14 residues. Trimming took off 6 bases at V and 4 bases at J, with 15 bases between the two ends. The CDR3 sequence: CASRTGGRVTEAFF. The DNA of the CDR3 is TGTGCCAGTAGAACCGGGGGCCGTGTCACTGAAGCTTTCTTT.

The gene calls are TRBV5-6 and TRBJ2-7; D call uncertain. Trimming removed 0 bases at V and 4 bases at J, with 14 bases between. CDR3 size: 15 residues. Germline loops: CDR1 SGHDT, CDR2 YYEEEE. CDR3: CASSLGFRAWYEQYF. Here the CDR3 DNA reads TGTGCCAGCAGCTTGGGATTTAGGGCCTGGTACGAGCAGTACTTC.

The chain is built from TRBV7-9 and TRBJ1-2; no definite D call. This CDR3 spans 12 amino acids. Looked up from germline, CDR1 is SEHNR and CDR2 is FQNEAQ (reference sequence). V lost 3 bases, J lost 6 bases, and 8 bases lay in between. The CDR3 reads CASSFGSDGYTF. The CDR3 coding sequence is TGTGCCAGCAGCTTTGGATCCGATGGCTACACCTTC.

The V gene is TRBV7-9, the J gene TRBJ2-7; 8 bases align to TRBD2. Germline lookup yields CDR1 SEHNR and CDR2 FQNEAQ (reference sequence). J gave up 7 bases and V 0 bases, and 14 bases lay outside the gene matches. The CDR3 sequence is 17 residues long. CDR3: CASSLASNGRGSFEQYF. The CDR3 nucleotides read TGTGCCAGCAGCTTAGCGAGTAACGGGAGGGGTTCGTTTGAGCAGTACTTC.

This chain joins TRBV5-1 and TRBJ2-3; D may be TRBD2 (6 bases). V dropped 4 bases and J dropped 0 bases, with 12 bases sitting between them. The CDR3 consists of 15 residues. Germline CDR1 SGHRS, CDR2 YFSETQ. In DNA, the CDR3 is TGCGCCAGCAGCGTGACCGGGACTAGCACAGATACGCAGTATTTT. Amino acid sequence: CASSVTGTSTDTQYF. The variable domain in full, with the rest retrieved from reference TRBV5-1 and TRBJ2-3, is KAGVTQTPRYLIKTRGQQVTLSCSPISGHRSVSWYQQTPGQGLQFLFEYFSETQRNKGNFPGRFSGRQFSNSRSEMNVSTLELGDSALYLCASSVTGTSTDTQYFGPGTRLTVL.

This chain uses TRBV4-2 with TRBJ1-5, with no clear D. CDR3 length: 15 residues. With 0 bases removed from V and 5 bases from J, the gap between germline ends came to 11 bases. CDR1 and CDR2 from the germline V gene are LGHNA and YNFKEQ. CDR3 loop: CASSQELGTYQPQHF. CDR3 DNA sequence: TGTGCCAGCAGCCAAGAGCTTGGTACTTATCAGCCCCAGCATTTT.

CDR3 bases: TGTGCCAGCAGCCGGGACAGAAACACAGATACGCAGTATTTT. This gives the protein CASSRDRNTDTQYF. The chain is built from TRBV4-2 and TRBJ2-3; 7 nucleotides match TRBD1. The CDR3 totals 14 residues. CDR1 LGHNA and CDR2 YNFKEQ come from the germline V gene. J gave up 2 bases and V 4 bases, and 3 bases lay outside the gene matches.

The J gene is TRBJ1-1, the V gene TRBV11-2, with 8 nucleotides matching TRBD1. CDR1 SGHAT and CDR2 FQNNGV come from the germline V gene. After removal of 2 bases from V and 4 bases from J, the junction contained 3 bases not matched to a gene. The CDR3 is 14 amino acids. The CDR3 here is CASSLRTGGTEAFF. The CDR3, as DNA: TGTGCCAGCAGCTTACGTACAGGGGGCACTGAAGCTTTCTTT.

The chain recombines TRBV4-2 with TRBJ1-2; 9 bases line up with TRBD1. Unmatched junction bases numbered 2, after V lost 4 bases and J lost 8 bases. The CDR3 loop spans 12 amino acids. Germline V gene lookup returns CDR1 LGHNA and CDR2 YNFKEQ. CDR3 DNA sequence: TGTGCCAGCAGCCGGGACAGGGAGGGCTACACCTTC. Its protein is CASSRDREGYTF.

The V call is TRBV20-1, the J call TRBJ2-1; D uncertain. Germline V CDR1 and CDR2: DFQATT, SNEGSKA (reference sequence). V gave up 5 bases and J gave up 8 bases, with 7 bases separating them. This CDR3 spans 10 amino acids. The chain's CDR3 is CSAQVDEQFF. Here the CDR3 DNA reads TGCAGTGCTCAGGTGGATGAGCAGTTCTTC.

This clone occurred once. The rearrangement uses TRBV28 and TRBJ1-2; D unresolved. The CDR3 has 16 residues. V was shortened by 3 bases and J by 6 bases, with 20 bases between the two germline ends. Germline V lookup: CDR1 MDHEN, CDR2 SYDVKM. The CDR3 bases are TGTGCCAGCAGTTTCCCCCAATCTGTCGGGAGGGATGGCTACACCTTC. Translated, it gives CASSFPQSVGRDGYTF.

The rearrangement joins TRBV10-3 to TRBJ1-1; TRBD1 agrees at 7 bases. Trimming took 4 bases from V and 7 from J; bases not matched to a gene: 9. The CDR3 is 14 amino acids. CDR1 ENHRY and CDR2 SYGVKD come from the germline V gene. The DNA of the CDR3 is TGTGCCATCAGTGGACTCTCTAGGGACAGTGAAGCTTTCTTT. Protein product: CAISGLSRDSEAFF.

The chain employs TRBV19 and TRBJ2-5, with D unresolved. Germline CDR1 is LNHDA and CDR2 is SQIVND (reference sequence). Trimming took 5 bases from V and 5 from J, leaving 12 bases between them. This CDR3 contains 13 residues. DNA for the CDR3: TGTGCCAGTAGTCCACCCGCTGGGGAGACCCAGTACTTC. This encodes CASSPPAGETQYF.

The CDR3 DNA sequence: TGTGCCAGCAAGGACAGGGGTGGTTTTGGCTACACCTTC. Translating it yields CASKDRGGFGYTF. This chain links TRBV28 with TRBJ1-2; 9 bases fit TRBD1. Trimming removed 7 bases from V and 7 bases from J; junction bases left unmatched: 7. The CDR3 extends over 13 amino acids. Germline V gene lookup returns CDR1 MDHEN and CDR2 SYDVKM.

CDR3 loop: CASSPRRDRALYTDTQYF. The CDR3 bases are TGTGCCAGCTCACCACGGAGGGACAGGGCACTCTACACAGATACGCAGTATTTT. V is TRBV18 and J is TRBJ2-3, with 9 nucleotides matching TRBD1. CDR1 and CDR2 from the germline V gene are KGHSH and LQKENI. Trimming at V came to 1 base and at J to 2 bases, leaving 10 bases not matched to a gene. This CDR3 has 18 residues.

V is TRBV7-2 and J is TRBJ2-1, with 12 bases aligning to TRBD2. CDR3 length: 16 amino acids. The J segment lost 8 bases and the V segment lost 4 bases, leaving 9 bases of the junction unmatched. Germline V CDR1 and CDR2: SGHTA, FQGNSA. The CDR3 DNA reads TGTGCCAGCAGCTCGATAGGGACTAGCGGGTTATATGAGCAGTTCTTC. Translating gives CASSSIGTSGLYEQFF.

The genes are TRBV4-2 and TRBJ2-7; TRBD1 matches 9 bases. From germline, CDR1 is LGHNA and CDR2 YNFKEQ. The trim removed 0 bases at V and 7 bases at J, leaving 4 bases unmatched. This CDR3 contains 14 residues. CDR3 sequence: CASSQEGTGREQYF. CDR3 DNA sequence: TGTGCCAGCAGCCAAGAGGGGACAGGGCGAGAGCAGTACTTC.

The genes are TRBV4-2 and TRBJ1-2; tentatively, D is TRBD1 (5 bases). There are 15 residues in the CDR3. V was cut by 3 bases and J by 4 bases, with 15 bases left in between. CDR1 is LGHNA and CDR2 is YNFKEQ in the germline V gene. CDR3 sequence reads: CASSHAGADLYGYTF. CDR3 nucleotide sequence: TGTGCCAGCAGCCACGCCGGGGCGGACCTCTATGGCTACACCTTC.

This chain links TRBV27 with TRBJ1-4; 7 bases align to TRBD1. Germline lookup yields CDR1 MNHEY and CDR2 SMNVEV (reference sequence). With V trimmed by 5 bases and J by 5 bases, 11 bases remained unmatched. The CDR3 spans 16 residues. The CDR3 bases are TGTGCCAGCAGTGAGCTATCAGGGGGGATCAATGAAAAACTGTTTTTT. Translation: CASSELSGGINEKLFF.

The gene calls are TRBV4-1 and TRBJ2-3; 8 nucleotides align to TRBD1. The CDR3 covers 16 residues. Germline V gene sequence: CDR1 MGHRA, CDR2 YSYEKL. V lost 1 base, J lost 3 bases, and 6 bases stayed unmatched. The CDR3 here is CASSQVQGASTDTQYF. CDR3 DNA sequence: TGCGCCAGCAGCCAAGTCCAGGGGGCAAGTACAGATACGCAGTATTTT.

The chain joins TRBV10-3 to TRBJ1-3; D unclear. With 0 bases removed from V and 0 bases from J, the gap between germline ends came to 9 bases. CDR1 and CDR2 from the germline V gene are ENHRY and SYGVKD. This CDR3 spans 16 amino acids. The CDR3 sequence is CAISESPGSSGNTIYF. The CDR3 bases are TGTGCCATCAGTGAGTCGCCAGGCAGCTCTGGAAACACCATATATTTT.

The rearrangement links TRBV11-2 to TRBJ2-7; D not certain. The ends were cut back, 3 bases at V and 1 base at J, with 13 bases in the middle. Germline V gives CDR1 SGHAT, CDR2 FQNNGV. This CDR3 is 15 amino acids long. The CDR3 protein is CASSFLLVASYEQYF. Here the CDR3 DNA reads TGTGCCAGCAGCTTTCTTCTAGTTGCGTCCTACGAGCAGTACTTC. Supplemented by reference TRBV11-2 and TRBJ2-7, the full variable domain reads EAGVAQSPRYKIIEKRQSVAFWCNPISGHATLYWYQQILGQGPKLLIQFQNNGVVDDSQLPKDRFSAERLKGVDSTLKIQPAKLEDSAVYLCASSFLLVASYEQYFGPGTRLTVT.

The genes are TRBV7-9 and TRBJ1-2; perhaps TRBD1 as D (5 bases). Germline assignment: CDR1 SEHNR and CDR2 FQNEAQ (reference sequence). CDR3 length: 14 amino acids. V was trimmed by 8 bases and J by 4 bases, leaving 17 bases between them. The CDR3 sequence is CASGSFRETYGYTF. CDR3 sequence (DNA): TGTGCCAGCGGATCGTTCAGGGAAACCTATGGCTACACCTTC.

This chain uses TRBV6-5 with TRBJ2-3; D gene uncertain. Trimming took off 5 bases at V and 0 bases at J, with 9 bases between the two ends. From germline, CDR1 is MNHEY and CDR2 SVGAGI. There are 14 residues in the CDR3. CDR3: CASSRSASTDTQYF. Here the CDR3 DNA reads TGTGCCAGCAGTCGGAGTGCTAGCACAGATACGCAGTATTTT.

The chain is built from TRBV2 and TRBJ2-3, with D perhaps matching TRBD1 (5 bases). Trimming pared 4 bases from V and 4 bases from J, leaving 9 bases between. This CDR3 has 13 residues. Germline CDR1 reads SNHLY; CDR2 reads FYNNEI. CDR3 residues: CASSAGFADTQYF. In DNA, the CDR3 is TGTGCCAGCAGTGCAGGGTTTGCAGATACGCAGTATTTT. The entire variable domain, with the rest obtained from reference TRBV2 and TRBJ2-3, is as follows: EPEVTQTPSHQVTQMGQEVILRCVPISNHLYFYWYRQILGQKVEFLVSFYNNEISEKSEIFDDQFSVERPDGSNFTLKIRSTKLEDSAMYFCASSAGFADTQYFGPGTRLTVL.